These 21 T cell receptor beta chains were all obtained from the same sample, sequenced in a study of technical replicates of blood from several donors. The data were produced by immunoSEQ multiplex PCR, yet TCRdb's version contains in-frame clones alone and is incomplete. Here the sample spans roughly 100,000 clones, approximately 94% being singletons. Sequencing was performed on T cells isolated from PBMCs. The receptors come from a human donor in good health.

This chain joins TRBV15 and TRBJ2-5, with TRBD2 as a possible D gene (7 bases). Germline V gene sequence: CDR1 LNHNV, CDR2 YYDKDF (reference sequence). CDR3 size: 14 residues. Trimming removed 8 bases from V and 5 bases from J, with 18 bases in between. CDR3 in amino acids: CATRSGGAGETQYF. CDR3 sequence (DNA): TGTGCCACCCGATCGGGGGGCGCGGGGGAGACCCAGTACTTC.

About this clone: Relative to the germline gene, one junction end is altered; a read error may explain this. The chain combines TRBV28 with TRBJ1-2, with TRBD1 as a possible D gene (6 bases). The CDR3 is 14 residues long. CDR1 and CDR2 from the germline V gene are MDHEN and SYDVKM. CDR3 DNA sequence: TGTGCCAGCAGCTTATGGGGGCCCAACTATGGCTACACCTTC. Translating it yields CASSLWGPNYGYTF.

V and J are TRBV2 and TRBJ2-2; 10 bases line up with TRBD1. Germline values: CDR1 SNHLY, CDR2 FYNNEI. Unmatched junction bases numbered 3, after V lost 7 bases and J lost 1 base. The CDR3 covers 15 residues. CDR3 sequence: CASIGQGGNTGELFF. DNA for the CDR3: TGTGCCAGCATCGGACAGGGGGGGAACACCGGGGAGCTGTTTTTT.

The J gene is TRBJ1-4, the V gene TRBV9; weak D call: TRBD1 (5 bases). The length of the CDR3 is 15 residues. Germline assignment: CDR1 SGDLS and CDR2 YYNGEE. The germline V and J ends were trimmed by 0 bases and 7 bases, with 13 bases remaining between them. The CDR3: CASSVGPLGGEKLFF. The CDR3 DNA reads TGTGCCAGCAGCGTAGGCCCTTTGGGGGGTGAAAAACTGTTTTTT. Looking up the rest from reference TRBV9 and TRBJ1-4 gives the full variable domain: DSGVTQTPKHLITATGQRVTLRCSPRSGDLSVYWYQQSLDQGLQFLIQYYNGEERAKGNILERFSAQQFPDLHSELNLSSLELGDSALYFCASSVGPLGGEKLFFGSGTQLSVL.

The chain joins TRBV2 to TRBJ1-5; 8 bases map to TRBD1. J gave up 2 bases and V 5 bases, and 5 bases lay outside the gene matches. The CDR3 extends over 15 amino acids. Per the germline V gene, CDR1 is SNHLY and CDR2 is FYNNEI. For the CDR3, the DNA is TGTGCCAGCAGTACAGGGGGTATAGGCAATCAGCCCCAGCATTTT. It specifies CASSTGGIGNQPQHF.

V usage is TRBV5-6 and J usage is TRBJ2-1; TRBD1 is a possible D gene (5 bases). Germline CDR1 is SGHDT and CDR2 is YYEEEE. The CDR3 spans 17 residues. The V end was cut by 6 bases, the J end by 7 bases, with 26 bases between. The CDR3, as DNA: TGTGCCAGCAAGGGTCTCCGGCTAGGACAAGGCTGGAATGAGCAGTTCTTC. It is translated as CASKGLRLGQGWNEQFF.

The V call is TRBV7-9, the J call TRBJ2-3, with D maybe TRBD2 (6 bases). Trimming took 3 bases from V and 2 from J, leaving 15 bases between them. This CDR3 spans 16 amino acids. Per germline, CDR1 SEHNR and CDR2 FQNEAQ (reference sequence). The CDR3 loop reads CASSFLWRGDTDTQYF. In DNA form, the CDR3 reads TGTGCCAGCAGCTTTTTATGGCGGGGAGACACAGATACGCAGTATTTT.

J is TRBJ2-7 and V is TRBV30; 7 nucleotides agree with TRBD1. Germline CDR1 is GTSNPN and CDR2 is SVGIG (reference sequence). This CDR3 has 13 residues. The V segment lost 1 base and the J segment 3 bases; nucleotides outside the gene matches: 3. The CDR3, as DNA: TGTGCCTGGAGTGCCCGACAGGGCTACGAGCAGTACTTC. Its translation is CAWSARQGYEQYF.

The gene calls are TRBV4-1 and TRBJ2-7; 8 bases align to TRBD2. The CDR3 is 15 amino acids. After removal of 0 bases from V and 3 bases from J, the junction contained 4 bases not matched to a gene. Germline V gene sequence: CDR1 MGHRA, CDR2 YSYEKL. The CDR3: CASSQERLAFYEQYF. In DNA, the CDR3 is TGCGCCAGCAGCCAAGAAAGACTAGCGTTCTACGAGCAGTACTTC.

The chain couples TRBV27 to TRBJ2-1; D not resolved. Germline V gene sequence: CDR1 MNHEY, CDR2 SMNVEV (reference sequence). The CDR3 is 14 residues long. V was cut by 0 bases and J by 3 bases, with 6 bases left in between. The CDR3 bases are TGTGCCAGCAGTTTATCGGGCAGCTACAATGAGCAGTTCTTC. Protein: CASSLSGSYNEQFF.

This clone was detected only a few times. This chain joins TRBV2 and TRBJ1-5; weak D call: TRBD1 (6 bases). Germline CDR1 reads SNHLY; CDR2 reads FYNNEI. V lost 7 bases and J lost 4, with 17 bases in between. The CDR3 has 15 amino acids. CDR3 in amino acids: CASTRQVFSNQPQHF. DNA for the CDR3: TGTGCCAGCACTAGACAGGTGTTTAGTAATCAGCCCCAGCATTTT.

The DNA of the CDR3 is TGTGCCAGCAGCTTAGGTTCAGGCAACGAGCAGTACTTC. Protein sequence: CASSLGSGNEQYF. The rearrangement links TRBV11-2 to TRBJ2-7, with D uncertain. Trimming removed 1 base from V and 5 bases from J, with 9 bases in between. Germline V lookup: CDR1 SGHAT, CDR2 FQNNGV. The CDR3 loop spans 13 amino acids.

On this clone itself: The sample has other DNA sequences that encode this CDR3 too. The J gene is TRBJ2-3, the V gene TRBV5-6; D is unresolved. Germline CDR1 SGHDT, CDR2 YYEEEE. V was cut by 1 base and J by 6 bases, with 3 bases left in between. The CDR3 spans 11 residues. CDR3 nucleotides: TGTGCCAGCAGCTTGCGGGATACGCAGTATTTT. Its protein is CASSLRDTQYF.

This clone was seen only once. The rearrangement joins TRBV10-3 to TRBJ2-7, with D possibly matching TRBD1 (6 bases). This CDR3 has 16 residues. V shed 3 bases and J shed 3 bases, with 18 bases lying between them. Per germline, CDR1 ENHRY and CDR2 SYGVKD. CDR3 region: CAISDNTGRRSYEQYF. The CDR3 DNA reads as TGTGCCATCAGTGACAATACAGGGCGTAGGAGCTACGAGCAGTACTTC.

This chain uses TRBV6-5 with TRBJ1-2; the match to TRBD1 covers 7 bases. Losses at the gene ends were 2 bases for V and 2 bases for J; bases not matched to a gene: 8. Germline V gene data show CDR1 as MNHEY and CDR2 as SVGAGI. The CDR3 covers 16 residues. The CDR3 protein is CASSYTGQTGNYGYTF. In DNA form, the CDR3 reads TGTGCCAGCAGTTACACAGGTCAGACAGGGAACTATGGCTACACCTTC.

The chain employs TRBV7-2 and TRBJ1-2, with a tentative D call TRBD1 (6 bases). Deletions cut 1 base from V and 6 bases from J, with 12 bases between. The V gene's germline CDR1 is SGHTA and CDR2 FQGNSA. The CDR3 length is 14 residues. CDR3 loop: CASSLEAGDHGYTF. In nucleotides, the CDR3 is TGTGCCAGCAGCTTAGAGGCAGGGGACCATGGCTACACCTTC. The full variable domain, completed using reference TRBV7-2 and TRBJ1-2, is GAGVSQSPSNKVTEKGKDVELRCDPISGHTALYWYRQSLGQGLEFLIYFQGNSAPDKSGLPSDRFSAERTGGSVSTLTIQRTQQEDSAVYLCASSLEAGDHGYTFGSGTRLTVV.

This chain connects TRBV10-2 to TRBJ1-5; 8 bases line up with TRBD1. The CDR3 is 16 residues long. From germline, CDR1 is WSHSY and CDR2 SAAADI. The ends lost 5 bases at V and 3 bases at J; junction bases unmatched: 9. The CDR3 loop reads CASSYTGTGDNQPQHF. Here the CDR3 DNA reads TGCGCCAGCAGTTACACCGGGACAGGAGACAATCAGCCCCAGCATTTT.

The chain carries TRBV5-1 and TRBJ2-3, with D perhaps TRBD2 (5 bases). The CDR3 sequence is 15 residues long. V was shortened by 1 base and J by 0 bases, with 9 bases between the two germline ends. Germline values: CDR1 SGHRS, CDR2 YFSETQ. The CDR3 DNA is TGCGCCAGCAGCTTGTTAGCGAGTAGCACAGATACGCAGTATTTT. The encoded protein is CASSLLASSTDTQYF.

V and J are TRBV29-1 and TRBJ1-2; D not resolved. Germline CDR1 SQVTM, CDR2 ANQGSEA. CDR3 length: 12 amino acids. Trimming removed 4 bases at V and 5 bases at J, with 11 bases between. The DNA of the CDR3 is TGCAGCGTTGGGTGGAGAGGGTATGGCTACACCTTC. Translating gives CSVGWRGYGYTF.

This rearrangement joins TRBV9 to TRBJ1-1, with D possibly matching TRBD1 (5 bases). In germline, CDR1 is SGDLS, CDR2 YYNGEE. The CDR3 loop spans 12 amino acids. Trimming cost V 4 bases and J 7 bases, with 11 bases left between them. CDR3: CASSPGPHEAFF. The DNA for the CDR3 is TGTGCCAGCAGCCCAGGGCCCCATGAAGCTTTCTTT.

This rearrangement joins TRBV6-5 to TRBJ2-7; D is possibly TRBD2 (6 bases). Trimming left V 1 base short and J 3 bases short, with 13 bases between. The CDR3 covers 15 residues. Germline V gene lookup returns CDR1 MNHEY and CDR2 SVGAGI. CDR3 in DNA: TGTGCCAGCAGTTACTTAAGCGGGCCGAACTACGAGCAGTACTTC. Its protein product is CASSYLSGPNYEQYF.